The present T cell receptor (beta chain) was sequenced within a study of T-cell reconstitution after alpha-beta-depleted transplantation in children. This CDR3 has 14 residues. CDR1 and CDR2 from the germline V gene are MNHNS and SASEGT. The junction had 5 bases not matched to a gene; V was cut back by 6 bases and J by 4 bases. This clonotype was detected a few times. The antigen remains undetermined. Overall study results and limits: Diversity of TCRbeta at day 60 was high in some patients, arising from surviving recipient T cells and thymic progenitors. At the one-year point after transplant, T-cell counts and TCRbeta diversity were found to come mostly from T cells that had been newly produced. Several hundred graft clones that had expanded were reportedly the source of alpha-beta T cells about two months after transplant.

This sample's TCRbeta library carried unique molecular identifier barcodes. MiXCR, applied by TCRdb to the PCR reads, yields one record per CDR3 protein. The top ten hold 35% to 40% of the sample, which has roughly 570,000 distinct CDR3 sequences, 25% to 30% seen once. Sample: PBMCs, taken before TCRalphabeta/CD19-depleted stem cell transplant. The TCR was taken from a boy younger than two with Wiskott-Aldrich syndrome, due to receive a stem cell transplant. The chain links TRBV6-1 to TRBJ2-2; the match to TRBD2 covers 7 bases. The CDR3 reads CASSWDYFTGELFF. CDR3 bases: TGTGCCAGCAGCTGGGACTACTTCACCGGGGAGCTGTTTTTT.